Shown below are 32 T cell receptor beta chains from a single sample sequenced in a study of T cell repertoires in cytomegalovirus infection. Each CDR3 protein is one row after TCRdb ran MiXCR on the reads. The data show 100,000 to 150,000 distinct CDR3 sequences, about 24% seen once. These receptors are not linked to any known antigen. Sequenced sample: PBMCs, sequenced either directly or after in vitro stimulation (not recorded which). The receptors stem from a human donor in good health (CMV status not recorded). Some clones in this sample may be carry-over from other donors' samples.

This clonotype showed up just a few times. The chain uses TRBV11-2 and TRBJ2-1; 15 bases match TRBD2. Germline V gene sequence: CDR1 SGHAT, CDR2 FQNNGV. With 3 bases clipped from V and 2 bases from J, the junction kept 2 bases outside the gene matches. This CDR3 has 17 amino acids. The CDR3 reads CASSLGLAGGAYNEQFF. The CDR3 nucleotides read TGTGCCAGCAGCTTGGGACTAGCGGGAGGCGCCTACAATGAGCAGTTCTTC.

This clonotype was seen ten or more times. V is TRBV12-3 or TRBV12-4 and J is TRBJ2-3, with D possibly TRBD1 on 5 matching bases. The germline V and J ends were trimmed by 5 bases and 5 bases, with 17 bases remaining between them. The CDR3 contains 15 residues. The CDR3 DNA follows: TGTGCCAGCAGTGTTCAAGGGGCTTCGGGAGATACGCAGTATTTT. Protein product: CASSVQGASGDTQYF.

This rearrangement joins TRBV19 to TRBJ2-2; D may be TRBD2 (5 bases). CDR1 is LNHDA and CDR2 is SQIVND in the germline V gene (reference sequence). There are 14 residues in the CDR3. Trimming removed 3 bases from V and 5 bases from J, with 10 bases in between. CDR3 bases: TGTGCCAGTAGTATTCTAGCCGCAACCGGGGAGCTGTTTTTT. Translation gives CASSILAATGELFF.

The chain links TRBV5-6 to TRBJ2-1; D remains unclear. CDR3 length: 13 residues. V was trimmed by 2 bases and J by 8 bases, leaving 11 bases between them. Per the germline V gene, CDR1 is SGHDT and CDR2 is YYEEEE. DNA of the CDR3: TGTGCCAGCAGCTTACAGTTATCGGATGAGCAGTTCTTC. The encoded protein is CASSLQLSDEQFF.

This clonotype appeared a few times. V and J are TRBV5-4 and TRBJ2-7; 9 nucleotides match TRBD2. The ends lost 3 bases at V and 4 bases at J; junction bases unmatched: 11. Per germline, CDR1 SGHNT and CDR2 YYREEE (reference sequence). This CDR3 comprises 16 residues. CDR3 residues: CASSYQIAGAGYEQYF. CDR3 bases: TGTGCCAGCAGCTACCAAATAGCGGGAGCCGGATACGAGCAGTACTTC.

At least ten counts were recorded for this clonotype. The chain uses TRBV7-2 and TRBJ2-7; 8 bases match TRBD1. Germline V gene sequence: CDR1 SGHTA, CDR2 FQGNSA. The V gene end was trimmed by 3 bases and the J gene end by 4 bases; junction bases not matched to a gene: 8. The CDR3 extends over 15 amino acids. CDR3 sequence (DNA): TGTGCCAGCAGCTTGATGACAGGGGTGTCGTACGAGCAGTACTTC. Residues: CASSLMTGVSYEQYF.

The chain combines TRBV19 with TRBJ2-1, with TRBD2 matching over 7 bases. Germline V CDR1 and CDR2: LNHDA, SQIVND (reference sequence). Germline trimming cut 11 bases from V and 8 bases from J; bases unmatched to any gene: 18. The CDR3 contains 15 residues. The CDR3 DNA sequence: TGTGCCTCGAAACTAGGGGCGCGGGAGATATATGAGCAGTTCTTC. Translation gives CASKLGAREIYEQFF. Together with reference TRBV19 and TRBJ2-1, the CDR3 gives the full variable domain: DGGITQSPKYLFRKEGQNVTLSCEQNLNHDAMYWYRQDPGQGLRLIYYSQIVNDFQKGDIAEGYSVSREKKESFPLTVTSAQKNPTAFYLCASKLGAREIYEQFFGPGTRLTVL.

The V gene is TRBV6-1, the J gene TRBJ1-5; 10 nucleotides match TRBD1. The CDR3 covers 15 residues. Germline V gene data show CDR1 as MNHNS and CDR2 as SASEGT. V trimming: 5 bases; J trimming: 2 bases; junction bases outside the gene matches: 3. The CDR3 here is CASSQGTGGNQPQHF. The CDR3 DNA is TGTGCCAGCAGTCAAGGGACAGGGGGCAATCAGCCCCAGCATTTT.

The chain joins TRBV7-9 to TRBJ1-1; the match to TRBD1 covers 8 bases. Unmatched junction bases numbered 9, after V lost 5 bases and J lost 4 bases. The germline gives CDR1 SEHNR, CDR2 FQNEAQ (reference sequence). CDR3 length: 15 residues. CDR3 bases: TGTGCCAGCAGCCCGACAGGGGCGCTAGGCACTGAAGCTTTCTTT. This sequence encodes CASSPTGALGTEAFF. Together with reference TRBV7-9 and TRBJ1-1, the CDR3 gives the full variable domain: DTGVSQNPRHKITKRGQNVTFRCDPISEHNRLYWYRQTLGQGPEFLTYFQNEAQLEKSRLLSDRFSAERPKGSFSTLEIQRTEQGDSAMYLCASSPTGALGTEAFFGQGTRLTVV.

The V gene is TRBV7-9, the J gene TRBJ1-5; tentatively, D is TRBD1 (5 bases). The CDR3 has 14 residues. Germline CDR1 is SEHNR and CDR2 is FQNEAQ (reference sequence). The ends were cut back, 8 bases at V and 3 bases at J, with 14 bases in the middle. CDR3 in amino acids: CASAPGVYNQPQHF. CDR3 DNA sequence: TGTGCCAGCGCGCCGGGGGTTTACAATCAGCCCCAGCATTTT.

This clonotype was counted between two and nine times. V is TRBV11-3 and J is TRBJ1-2; D call uncertain. The CDR3 covers 12 residues. CDR1 SGHNT and CDR2 YENEEA come from the germline V gene. Trimming pared 1 base from V and 6 bases from J, leaving 6 bases between. Here the CDR3 DNA reads TGTGCCAGCAGCTTAGGTCGGGATGGCTACACCTTC. It is translated as CASSLGRDGYTF.

This chain links TRBV6-1 with TRBJ2-2; D possibly corresponds to TRBD1 (6 bases). Deletions cut 7 bases from V and 4 bases from J, with 13 bases between. This CDR3 is built from 14 residues. Germline CDR1 MNHNS, CDR2 SASEGT. CDR3 DNA: TGTGCCAGCAAAACCAGGGGAAGCACCGGGGAGCTGTTTTTT. It encodes CASKTRGSTGELFF.

CDR3 DNA sequence: TGTGCCAGCAGTTTGGGATACACAGATACGCAGTATTTT. It encodes CASSLGYTDTQYF. The V call is TRBV6-2 or TRBV6-3, the J call TRBJ2-3; D remains unclear. The CDR3 extends over 13 amino acids. With 4 bases removed from V and 2 bases from J, the gap between germline ends came to 7 bases. Germline CDR1 is MNHEY and CDR2 is SVGEGT.

This clonotype came up a few times. This chain joins TRBV12-3 or TRBV12-4 and TRBJ2-2; 14 positions match TRBD2. The CDR3 runs 16 residues. V was pared by 1 base and J by 8 bases, with 3 bases of the junction left unmatched. The CDR3 spells CASSLDRLAGGGELFF. Here the CDR3 DNA reads TGTGCCAGCAGTTTAGATCGACTAGCGGGAGGGGGGGAGCTGTTTTTT.

The rearrangement joins TRBV28 to TRBJ2-1; tentatively, D is TRBD2 (6 bases). CDR1 and CDR2 from the germline V gene are MDHEN and SYDVKM. This CDR3 contains 15 residues. With 6 bases removed from V and 8 bases from J, the gap between germline ends came to 20 bases. This chain's CDR3 is CASSPVVAADDEQFF. The CDR3, as DNA: TGTGCCAGCAGCCCCGTGGTAGCGGCCGACGATGAGCAGTTCTTC.

The CDR3 region is CASSQSIDGYTF. CDR3 sequence (DNA): TGTGCCAGCAGCCAGAGCATCGATGGCTACACCTTC. The chain carries TRBV4-2 and TRBJ1-2; D uncertain. CDR1 LGHNA and CDR2 YNFKEQ come from the germline V gene. The CDR3 is made up of 12 amino acids. The V gene lost 3 bases and the J gene lost 6 bases, with 8 bases spanning the gap.

This clonotype was counted between two and nine times. The V call is TRBV7-9, the J call TRBJ2-7; maybe TRBD1 (6 bases). The germline V and J ends were trimmed by 5 bases and 2 bases, with 13 bases remaining between them. Germline values: CDR1 SEHNR, CDR2 FQNEAQ (reference sequence). This CDR3 comprises 14 residues. The chain's CDR3 is CASSPRDRTYEQYF. The CDR3 DNA sequence: TGTGCCAGCAGCCCCAGAGACAGGACCTACGAGCAGTACTTC.

This chain connects TRBV6-1 to TRBJ1-4; perhaps TRBD1 as D (6 bases). The V gene lost 5 bases and the J gene lost 4 bases, with 8 bases spanning the gap. Germline CDR1 and CDR2: MNHNS and SASEGT. The CDR3 covers 13 residues. The CDR3 DNA reads as TGTGCCAGCAGTCAGGGGAGTAATGAAAAACTGTTTTTT. Translated: CASSQGSNEKLFF.

This clonotype was observed many times. The chain carries TRBV12-5 and TRBJ2-1; 9 nucleotides align to TRBD2. The germline V gene has CDR1 LGHNT and CDR2 FRNRAP. V shed 1 base, J shed 8 bases, and the junction held 6 bases outside the gene matches. This CDR3 is built from 15 residues. The CDR3 protein is CASGLGLAAWDEQFF. CDR3 bases: TGTGCTAGTGGTTTGGGACTAGCGGCCTGGGATGAGCAGTTCTTC.

This clonotype appeared a few times. V is TRBV20-1 and J is TRBJ2-1; 14 bases match TRBD2. CDR1 DFQATT and CDR2 SNEGSKA come from the germline V gene (reference sequence). Trimming removed 4 bases from V and 7 bases from J; junction bases left unmatched: 12. The CDR3 contains 17 residues. CDR3 sequence (DNA): TGCAGTGCTAAGGAACGACCCGGGACTAGCGGGAGTAATGAGCAGTTCTTC. This sequence encodes CSAKERPGTSGSNEQFF.

This sequence joins TRBV6-6 and TRBJ1-4; the D gene is possibly TRBD1 (5 bases). The germline V gene encodes CDR1 MNHNY and CDR2 SVGAGI (reference sequence). V lost 5 bases and J lost 5, with 15 bases in between. This CDR3 has 15 amino acids. CDR3 DNA: TGTGCCAGCAGTACGACATGGGGCCTGAATGAAAAACTGTTTTTT. Protein: CASSTTWGLNEKLFF.

This clonotype appeared many times. The chain joins TRBV7-3 to TRBJ2-3; no clear D. Germline CDR1 reads SGHTA; CDR2 reads FQGTGA. V shed 1 base and J shed 0 bases, with 8 bases lying between them. The CDR3 is made up of 15 amino acids. The CDR3 here is CASSLIGGSTDTQYF. CDR3 DNA: TGTGCCAGCAGCTTAATCGGCGGAAGCACAGATACGCAGTATTTT.

The gene calls are TRBV28 and TRBJ2-7; 8 nucleotides align to TRBD1. The CDR3 totals 14 residues. The germline gives CDR1 MDHEN, CDR2 SYDVKM. After removal of 8 bases from V and 3 bases from J, the junction contained 9 bases not matched to a gene. The CDR3 coding sequence is TGTGCCAGCCATAGAGGGGACAGGAACTACGAGCAGTACTTC. This gives the protein CASHRGDRNYEQYF. Using reference TRBV28 and TRBJ2-7 for the parts outside the CDR3, the full variable domain is DVKVTQSSRYLVKRTGEKVFLECVQDMDHENMFWYRQDPGLGLRLIYFSYDVKMKEKGDIPEGYSVSREKKERFSLILESASTNQTSMYLCASHRGDRNYEQYFGPGTRLTVT.

Turning to this clonotype: This may arise from a read error, as a much more abundant clone is one base away. The gene calls are TRBV7-2 and TRBJ1-1; 9 positions agree with TRBD1. Germline lookup yields CDR1 SGHTA and CDR2 FQGNSA. CDR3 length equals 16 residues. CDR3 in amino acids: CASSKTGTGTYTEAIF. The CDR3 DNA reads TGTGCCAGCAGTAAGACCGGGACAGGGACTTACACTGAAGCTATCTTT.

This clonotype was counted at least ten times. The chain employs TRBV6-2 or TRBV6-3 and TRBJ2-1; tentatively, D is TRBD1 or TRBD2 (5 bases each). V lost 7 bases, J lost 0 bases, and 10 bases lay in between. The germline V gene encodes CDR1 MNHEY and CDR2 SVGEGT. The CDR3 spans 14 residues. For the CDR3, the DNA is TGTGCCAGCACGGGGCTGCTCTCCTACAATGAGCAGTTCTTC. Residues: CASTGLLSYNEQFF.

This clonotype was counted a few times. The J gene is TRBJ2-3, the V gene TRBV4-2, with TRBD2 identical over 14 bases. CDR1 is LGHNA, CDR2 YNFKEQ, per germline. The CDR3 contains 18 residues. V lost 2 bases, J lost 6 bases, and 10 bases stayed unmatched. The CDR3 nucleotides read TGTGCCAGCAGCCAATCCCCTCCGGGACTAGCGGGAGCGGATACGCAGTATTTT. Its protein product is CASSQSPPGLAGADTQYF.

This clonotype was detected a few times. The chain employs TRBV28 and TRBJ2-6, with D unresolved. V gave up 5 bases and J gave up 1 base, with 12 bases separating them. The CDR3 is made up of 16 amino acids. Per germline, CDR1 MDHEN and CDR2 SYDVKM. The DNA for the CDR3 is TGTGCCAGCAGTCCGTGGACCCAATCTGGGGCCAACGTCCTGACTTTC. It is translated as CASSPWTQSGANVLTF.

V gene TRBV7-2 combines with J gene TRBJ2-1, with unresolved D. The CDR3 loop spans 14 amino acids. V lost 1 base, J lost 4 bases, and 8 bases lay in between. The germline V gene has CDR1 SGHTA and CDR2 FQGNSA. This chain's CDR3 is CASSLEFFYNEQFF. CDR3 bases: TGTGCCAGCAGCTTAGAGTTCTTTTACAATGAGCAGTTCTTC. The whole variable domain, filled in from reference TRBV7-2 and TRBJ2-1, reads GAGVSQSPSNKVTEKGKDVELRCDPISGHTALYWYRQSLGQGLEFLIYFQGNSAPDKSGLPSDRFSAERTGGSVSTLTIQRTQQEDSAVYLCASSLEFFYNEQFFGPGTRLTVL.

The chain links TRBV5-4 to TRBJ2-5; tentative D call: TRBD1 (6 bases). There are 13 residues in the CDR3. Germline V gives CDR1 SGHNT, CDR2 YYREEE (reference sequence). V shed 5 bases and J shed 0 bases, with 8 bases lying between them. The CDR3 DNA is TGTGCCAGCAGAAGGGACAACCAAGAGACCCAGTACTTC. Residues: CASRRDNQETQYF.

This clonotype was seen a few times. This chain links TRBV11-3 with TRBJ2-1; D remains unclear. V was trimmed by 8 bases and J by 8 bases, leaving 7 bases between them. This CDR3 contains 10 residues. Per the germline V gene, CDR1 is SGHNT and CDR2 is YENEEA. The CDR3 loop reads CASGLHEQFF. CDR3 nucleotides: TGTGCCAGCGGCCTTCATGAGCAGTTCTTC.

In this sample, this clonotype turned up a few times. The chain uses TRBV7-2 and TRBJ2-7, with a weak D call TRBD2 (5 bases). The CDR3 runs to 13 residues. CDR1 SGHTA and CDR2 FQGNSA come from the germline V gene. Trimming took off 5 bases at V and 6 bases at J, with 14 bases between the two ends. CDR3 nucleotide sequence: TGTGCCAGCAGCGCCTGGACTGCGGGCGAGCAGTACGTC. Amino acids: CASSAWTAGEQYV.

V usage is TRBV11-3 and J usage is TRBJ2-5; 7 positions agree with TRBD1. Germline CDR1 is SGHNT and CDR2 is YENEEA. The CDR3 spans 17 residues. V lost 5 bases and J lost 6; bases outside the gene matches: 18. CDR3 in DNA: TGTGCCAGCAGCCCTTATACCTTAGACAGGGTTGGGCAGACCCAGTACTTC. It codes for CASSPYTLDRVGQTQYF.